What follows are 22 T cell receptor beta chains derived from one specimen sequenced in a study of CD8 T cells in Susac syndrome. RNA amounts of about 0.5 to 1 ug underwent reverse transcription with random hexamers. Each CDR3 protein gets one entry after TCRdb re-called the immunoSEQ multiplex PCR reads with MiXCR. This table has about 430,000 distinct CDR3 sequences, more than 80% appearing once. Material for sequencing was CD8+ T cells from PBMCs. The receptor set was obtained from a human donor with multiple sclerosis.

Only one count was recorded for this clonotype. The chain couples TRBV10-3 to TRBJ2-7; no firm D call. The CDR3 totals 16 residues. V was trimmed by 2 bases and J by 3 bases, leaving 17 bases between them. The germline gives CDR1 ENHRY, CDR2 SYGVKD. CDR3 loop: CAISEPDDPADYEQYF. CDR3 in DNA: TGTGCCATCAGTGAGCCCGATGACCCCGCCGACTACGAGCAGTACTTC.

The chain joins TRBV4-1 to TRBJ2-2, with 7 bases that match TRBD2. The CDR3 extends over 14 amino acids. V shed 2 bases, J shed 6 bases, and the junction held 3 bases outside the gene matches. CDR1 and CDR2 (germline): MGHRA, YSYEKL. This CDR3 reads CASSQTRGAGELFF. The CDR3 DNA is TGCGCCAGCAGCCAAACCCGGGGGGCCGGGGAGCTGTTTTTT.

CDR3 sequence: CASSYLSGARDTQYF. CDR3 nucleotides: TGTGCCAGCAGTTACCTTTCGGGGGCGAGAGATACGCAGTATTTT. V gene TRBV6-5 combines with J gene TRBJ2-3; D might be TRBD1 or TRBD2, each matching 6 bases. The germline CDR1 and CDR2 sequences are MNHEY and SVGAGI. V was shortened by 2 bases and J by 5 bases, with 14 bases between the two germline ends. The CDR3 loop spans 15 amino acids.

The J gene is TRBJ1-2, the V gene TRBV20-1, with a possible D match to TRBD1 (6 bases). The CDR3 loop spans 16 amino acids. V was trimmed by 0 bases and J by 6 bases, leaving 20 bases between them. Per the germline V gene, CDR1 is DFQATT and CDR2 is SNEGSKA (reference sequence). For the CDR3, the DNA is TGCAGTGCTAGAGACCTAACAGGGCTATCAGATCATGGCTACACCTTC. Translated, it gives CSARDLTGLSDHGYTF.

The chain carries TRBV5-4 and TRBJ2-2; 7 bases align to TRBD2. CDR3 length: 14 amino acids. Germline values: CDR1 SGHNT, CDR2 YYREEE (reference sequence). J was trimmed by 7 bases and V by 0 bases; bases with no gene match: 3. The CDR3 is CASSLGDYNGELFF. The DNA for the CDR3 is TGTGCCAGCAGCTTGGGGGACTATAACGGGGAGCTGTTTTTT.

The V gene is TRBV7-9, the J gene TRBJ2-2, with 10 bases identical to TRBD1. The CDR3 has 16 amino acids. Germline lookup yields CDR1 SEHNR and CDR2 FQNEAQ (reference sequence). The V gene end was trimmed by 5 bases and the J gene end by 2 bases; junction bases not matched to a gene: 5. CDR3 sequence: CASSGDRGPNTGELFF. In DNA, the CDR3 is TGTGCCAGCAGCGGAGACAGGGGGCCCAACACCGGGGAGCTGTTTTTT.

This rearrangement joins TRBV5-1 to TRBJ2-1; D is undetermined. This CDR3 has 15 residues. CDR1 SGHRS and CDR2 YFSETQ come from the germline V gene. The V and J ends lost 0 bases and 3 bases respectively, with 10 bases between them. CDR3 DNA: TGCGCCAGCAGCTTGGGCGTGGGATACTACAATGAGCAGTTCTTC. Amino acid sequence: CASSLGVGYYNEQFF.

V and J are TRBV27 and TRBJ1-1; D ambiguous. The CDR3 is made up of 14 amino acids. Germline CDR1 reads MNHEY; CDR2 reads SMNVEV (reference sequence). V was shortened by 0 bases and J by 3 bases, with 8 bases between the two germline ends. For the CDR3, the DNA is TGTGCCAGCAGTTTATCGGCGGCCGACACTGAAGCTTTCTTT. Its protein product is CASSLSAADTEAFF.

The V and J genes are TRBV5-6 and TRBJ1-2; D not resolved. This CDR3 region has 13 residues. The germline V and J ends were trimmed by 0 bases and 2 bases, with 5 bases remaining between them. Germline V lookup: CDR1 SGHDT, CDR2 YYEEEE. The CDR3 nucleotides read TGTGCCAGCAGCTTGGGGCGGAACTATGGCTACACCTTC. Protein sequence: CASSLGRNYGYTF.

CDR3 sequence reads: CASSQSTGTLTDTQYF. As DNA, the CDR3 is TGTGCCAGCAGTCAATCTACAGGGACTCTTACAGATACGCAGTATTTT. V is TRBV27 and J is TRBJ2-3, with D perhaps TRBD1 or TRBD2 (6 bases each). Trimming took off 5 bases at V and 3 bases at J, with 18 bases between the two ends. Per the germline V gene, CDR1 is MNHEY and CDR2 is SMNVEV (reference sequence). This CDR3 contains 16 residues.

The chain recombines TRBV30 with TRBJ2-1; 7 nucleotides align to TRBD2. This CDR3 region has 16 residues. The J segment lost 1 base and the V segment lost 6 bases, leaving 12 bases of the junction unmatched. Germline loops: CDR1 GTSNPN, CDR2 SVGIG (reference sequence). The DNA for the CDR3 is TGTGCCTGCCCCGTGGCAGCGGGGCTTTCCTACAATGAGCAGTTCTTC. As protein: CACPVAAGLSYNEQFF.

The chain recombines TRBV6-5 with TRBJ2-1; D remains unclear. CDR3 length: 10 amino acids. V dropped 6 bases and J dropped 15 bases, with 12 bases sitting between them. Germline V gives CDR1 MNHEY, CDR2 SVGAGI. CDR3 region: CASRREAWFF. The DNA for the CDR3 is TGTGCCAGCAGAAGGGAAGCGTGGTTCTTC.

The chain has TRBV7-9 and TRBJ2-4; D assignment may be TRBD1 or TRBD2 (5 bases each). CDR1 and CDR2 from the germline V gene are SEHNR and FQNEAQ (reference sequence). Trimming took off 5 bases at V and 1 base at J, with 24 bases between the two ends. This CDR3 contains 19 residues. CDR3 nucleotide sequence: TGTGCCAGCAGCCCAACCCGGGACGGAGCTTCGAGGGCCAAAAACATTCAGTACTTC. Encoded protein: CASSPTRDGASRAKNIQYF.

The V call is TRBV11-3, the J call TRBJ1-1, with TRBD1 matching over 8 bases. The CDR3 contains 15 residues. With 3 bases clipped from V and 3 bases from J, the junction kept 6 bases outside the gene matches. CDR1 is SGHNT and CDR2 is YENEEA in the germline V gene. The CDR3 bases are TGTGCCAGCAGCTTCCAGGGGGCGCCGGACACTGAAGCTTTCTTT. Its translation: CASSFQGAPDTEAFF.

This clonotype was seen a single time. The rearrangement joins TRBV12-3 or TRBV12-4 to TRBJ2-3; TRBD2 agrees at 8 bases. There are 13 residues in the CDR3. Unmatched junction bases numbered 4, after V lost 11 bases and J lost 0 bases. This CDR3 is CACGGQSTDTQYF. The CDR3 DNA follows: TGTGCCTGCGGGGGGCAGAGCACAGATACGCAGTATTTT.

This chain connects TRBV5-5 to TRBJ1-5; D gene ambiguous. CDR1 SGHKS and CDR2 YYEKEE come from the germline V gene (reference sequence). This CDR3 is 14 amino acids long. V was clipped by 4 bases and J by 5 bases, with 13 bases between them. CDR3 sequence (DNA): TGTGCCAGCAGCCAGGCCGGGTGGGATCAGCCCCAGCATTTT. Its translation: CASSQAGWDQPQHF.

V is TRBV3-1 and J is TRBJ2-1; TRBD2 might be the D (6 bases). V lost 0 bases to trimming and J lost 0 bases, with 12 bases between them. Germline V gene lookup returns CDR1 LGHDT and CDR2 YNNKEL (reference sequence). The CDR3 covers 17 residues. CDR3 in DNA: TGTGCCAGCAGCCAAGATTTGGGGGGTCTCTCCTACAATGAGCAGTTCTTC. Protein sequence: CASSQDLGGLSYNEQFF.

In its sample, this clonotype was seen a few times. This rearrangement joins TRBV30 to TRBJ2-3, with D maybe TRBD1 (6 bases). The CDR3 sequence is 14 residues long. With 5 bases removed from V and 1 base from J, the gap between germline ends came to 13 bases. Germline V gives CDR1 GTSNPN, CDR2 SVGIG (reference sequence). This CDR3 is CAWQTGLGTDTQYF. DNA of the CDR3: TGTGCCTGGCAAACAGGGTTAGGCACAGATACGCAGTATTTT.

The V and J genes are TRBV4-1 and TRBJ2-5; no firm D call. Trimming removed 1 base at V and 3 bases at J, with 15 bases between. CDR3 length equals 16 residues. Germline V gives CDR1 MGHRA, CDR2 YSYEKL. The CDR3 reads CASSQALRALEETQYF. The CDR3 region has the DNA TGCGCCAGCAGCCAAGCCCTCCGAGCCTTAGAAGAGACCCAGTACTTC.

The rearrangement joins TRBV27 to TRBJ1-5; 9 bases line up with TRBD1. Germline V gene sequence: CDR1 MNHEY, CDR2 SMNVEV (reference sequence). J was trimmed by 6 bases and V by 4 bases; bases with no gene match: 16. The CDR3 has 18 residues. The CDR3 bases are TGTGCCAGCAGTTCCTCTCCGGGACAGGGAGTGGGCCGTCAGCCCCAGCATTTT. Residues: CASSSSPGQGVGRQPQHF.

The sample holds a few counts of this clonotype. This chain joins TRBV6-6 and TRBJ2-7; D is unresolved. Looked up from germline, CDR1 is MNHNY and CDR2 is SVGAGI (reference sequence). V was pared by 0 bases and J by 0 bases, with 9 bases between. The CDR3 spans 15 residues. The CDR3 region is CASSYSIGSSYEQYF. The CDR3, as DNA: TGTGCCAGCAGTTACTCGATCGGCAGCTCCTACGAGCAGTACTTC.

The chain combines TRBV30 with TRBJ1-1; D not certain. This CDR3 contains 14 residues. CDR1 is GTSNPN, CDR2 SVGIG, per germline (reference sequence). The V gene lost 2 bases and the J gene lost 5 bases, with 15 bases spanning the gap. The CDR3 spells CAWSTRGGWTEAFF. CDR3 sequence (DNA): TGTGCCTGGAGTACCCGGGGTGGGTGGACTGAAGCTTTCTTT.